Each of the 32 T cell receptor beta chains below was sequenced from the same sample in a study of OX40 agonist ivuxolimab in advanced cancers. Libraries were made using the immunoSEQ multiplex PCR assay. TCRdb stores this immuneACCESS table with in-frame sequences only. Part of the clones is absent; in the studies checked, under half of the shortfall reflects unresolved V genes, and no reason is known for the rest. The sample table shows some 54,000 clones, and nearly 80% are seen once. Roughly 4.5% of the sample is in the top ten clones. Sequenced here: CD4+ or CD8+ T cells sorted from blood, sampled in a trial of the OX40 agonist ivuxolimab. Every receptor here comes from an adult with an advanced solid tumor such as melanoma, head and neck, liver or kidney cancer.

CDR3 bases: TGTGCCAGTACCGCGGGACGCCGGGGGACTGAAGCTTTCTTT. The encoded protein is CASTAGRRGTEAFF. This chain joins TRBV19 and TRBJ1-1; tentatively, D is TRBD1 (5 bases). Per germline, CDR1 LNHDA and CDR2 SQIVND (reference sequence). The CDR3 contains 14 residues. V shed 7 bases and J shed 5 bases, with 17 bases lying between them.

The genes are TRBV5-1 and TRBJ1-1; D is ambiguous. Trimming left V 2 bases short and J 8 bases short, with 16 bases between. The CDR3 is made up of 14 amino acids. CDR1 and CDR2 (germline): SGHRS, YFSETQ. This CDR3 is CASSFNQDRGEAFF. The CDR3 DNA reads as TGCGCCAGCAGCTTTAACCAGGATAGAGGGGAAGCTTTCTTT.

This clone was found once. This rearrangement joins TRBV5-1 to TRBJ2-5; no reliable D call. Germline-derived CDR1 and CDR2 are SGHRS and YFSETQ. Between the trimmed V and J ends, which lost 2 bases and 4 bases, there was a span of 9 bases. The CDR3 covers 13 residues. Here the CDR3 reads CASSFSPGETQYF. Written as DNA, the CDR3 is TGCGCCAGCAGCTTCAGCCCGGGAGAGACCCAGTACTTC.

This clone was observed a few times. The CDR3 is CASSLGGRSSTDTQYF. CDR3 DNA sequence: TGTGCCAGCAGCTTAGGTGGACGGAGTAGCACAGATACGCAGTATTTT. The chain is built from TRBV7-2 and TRBJ2-3; D uncertain. Germline values: CDR1 SGHTA, CDR2 FQGNSA. This CDR3 comprises 16 residues. V was pared by 1 base and J by 0 bases, with 11 bases between.

V and J are TRBV11-2 and TRBJ1-1, with D possibly matching TRBD1 (6 bases). The germline CDR1 and CDR2 sequences are SGHAT and FQNNGV. Trimming shortened V by 1 base and J by 11 bases, and 17 bases separated the two germline ends. This CDR3 spans 14 amino acids. The CDR3 reads CASSLGGGTEGAFF. As DNA, the CDR3 is TGTGCCAGCAGCTTAGGAGGGGGGACCGAGGGGGCTTTCTTT.

The chain uses TRBV6-1 and TRBJ2-7; D unresolved. Trimming took 5 bases from V and 4 from J, leaving 9 bases between them. Germline V gene lookup returns CDR1 MNHNS and CDR2 SASEGT. The CDR3 contains 12 residues. This CDR3 is CASSLLGYEQYF. CDR3 DNA sequence: TGTGCCAGCAGTTTACTTGGGTACGAGCAGTACTTC.

The V gene is TRBV18, the J gene TRBJ2-5; TRBD2 matches 12 bases. The V and J ends lost 4 bases and 5 bases, in that order; junction bases with no gene match: 11. Per germline, CDR1 KGHSH and CDR2 LQKENI. There are 17 residues in the CDR3. Here the CDR3 reads CASSRKTSGGTGETQYF. The CDR3 nucleotides read TGTGCCAGCTCACGGAAGACTAGCGGGGGTACCGGGGAGACCCAGTACTTC.

The chain couples TRBV25-1 to TRBJ1-2; D possibly corresponds to TRBD1 (6 bases). Trimming shortened V by 6 bases and J by 8 bases, and 22 bases separated the two germline ends. CDR3 length: 15 amino acids. Germline CDR1 MGHDK, CDR2 SYGVNS. The CDR3 protein is CASRESWTASGGYTF. CDR3 nucleotide sequence: TGTGCCAGCAGGGAGTCGTGGACAGCATCCGGGGGCTACACCTTC.

The rearrangement uses TRBV7-8 and TRBJ1-1; D remains ambiguous. The V gene's germline CDR1 is SGHVS and CDR2 FQNEAQ. Trimming stripped 1 base from V and 7 bases from J, with 10 bases between. This CDR3 has 13 amino acids. CDR3 amino acids: CASSLVQKYEAFF. CDR3 coding DNA: TGTGCCAGCAGCTTAGTCCAAAAATATGAAGCTTTCTTT.

This sequence joins TRBV7-2 and TRBJ1-4; maybe TRBD1 (5 bases). CDR1 is SGHTA and CDR2 is FQGNSA in the germline V gene. V dropped 3 bases and J dropped 4 bases, with 15 bases sitting between them. This CDR3 comprises 16 residues. The CDR3 DNA reads as TGTGCCAGCAGCTTTTCGTCGACAGTCAATAATGAAAAACTGTTTTTT. It is translated as CASSFSSTVNNEKLFF.

The chain recombines TRBV5-5 with TRBJ2-3; D perhaps matches TRBD1 (6 bases). The CDR3 is 18 amino acids. Germline loops: CDR1 SGHKS, CDR2 YYEKEE (reference sequence). Trimming removed 4 bases from V and 1 base from J, with 22 bases in between. The CDR3 nucleotides are TGTGCCAGCAGCCTAGGGACAAGGGTCGTGGAAGGCACAGATACGCAGTATTTT. Protein: CASSLGTRVVEGTDTQYF. The variable domain in full, with the rest retrieved from reference TRBV5-5 and TRBJ2-3, is DAGVTQSPTHLIKTRGQQVTLRCSPISGHKSVSWYQQVLGQGPQFIFQYYEKEERGRGNFPDRFSARQFPNYSSELNVNALLLGDSALYLCASSLGTRVVEGTDTQYFGPGTRLTVL.

Only one count was recorded for this clone. This chain joins TRBV7-9 and TRBJ1-4, with no clear D. The V gene's germline CDR1 is SEHNR and CDR2 FQNEAQ (reference sequence). The length of the CDR3 is 14 residues. Trimming removed 2 bases at V and 4 bases at J, with 8 bases between. The CDR3 reads CASSLRSNNEKLFF. The CDR3 DNA reads TGTGCCAGCAGCTTAAGGTCGAATAATGAAAAACTGTTTTTT.

The V and J genes are TRBV2 and TRBJ1-6, with 7 bases lining up with TRBD1. The CDR3 has 14 amino acids. V trimming: 6 bases; J trimming: 5 bases; junction bases outside the gene matches: 4. The germline V gene has CDR1 SNHLY and CDR2 FYNNEI. CDR3 loop: CASRPGQNNSPLHF. CDR3 DNA: TGTGCCAGCAGGCCGGGACAGAATAATTCACCCCTCCACTTT. Combining the CDR3 with reference TRBV2 and TRBJ1-6 gives the whole variable domain EPEVTQTPSHQVTQMGQEVILRCVPISNHLYFYWYRQILGQKVEFLVSFYNNEISEKSEIFDDQFSVERPDGSNFTLKIRSTKLEDSAMYFCASRPGQNNSPLHFGNGTRLTVT.

V and J are TRBV6-5 and TRBJ1-2; the match to TRBD1 covers 7 bases. V was pared by 1 base and J by 3 bases, with 2 bases of the junction left unmatched. This CDR3 comprises 14 residues. Germline CDR1 is MNHEY and CDR2 is SVGAGI. The CDR3 region has the DNA TGTGCCAGCAGTTACTATACAGGGGACTATGGCTACACCTTC. It is translated as CASSYYTGDYGYTF.

This clone has more than one count but fewer than ten. The CDR3 sequence is CASSIDPGQPQHF. CDR3 sequence (DNA): TGTGCCAGTAGTATAGATCCAGGTCAGCCCCAGCATTTT. The J gene is TRBJ1-5, the V gene TRBV19; D uncertain. The V end was cut by 0 bases, the J end by 6 bases, with 6 bases between. The V gene's germline CDR1 is LNHDA and CDR2 SQIVND (reference sequence). The CDR3 is 13 residues long.

This chain links TRBV2 with TRBJ1-1; D is undetermined. The germline V and J ends were trimmed by 2 bases and 6 bases, with 16 bases remaining between them. This CDR3 has 15 amino acids. Germline V gene data show CDR1 as SNHLY and CDR2 as FYNNEI. CDR3 amino acids: CASSERGVGFSEAFF. CDR3 in DNA: TGTGCCAGCAGTGAACGGGGAGTGGGTTTCTCTGAAGCTTTCTTT.

The CDR3 DNA reads TGTGCCAGCAGTGCTCACGGGCTAGCGGGCCAGAATGAGCAGTTCTTC. This sequence encodes CASSAHGLAGQNEQFF. The chain is built from TRBV2 and TRBJ2-1; 8 bases align to TRBD2. Germline CDR1 reads SNHLY; CDR2 reads FYNNEI. With V trimmed by 4 bases and J by 7 bases, 12 bases remained unmatched. CDR3 size: 16 residues.

This chain uses TRBV15 with TRBJ1-3; possible D gene TRBD1, 6 bases. V lost 2 bases to trimming and J lost 1 base, with 9 bases between them. The CDR3 runs 15 residues. From germline, CDR1 is LNHNV and CDR2 YYDKDF (reference sequence). The DNA of the CDR3 is TGTGCCACCAGCAGACCCGGGACATCTGGAAACACCATATATTTT. Its translation is CATSRPGTSGNTIYF.

This chain links TRBV7-2 with TRBJ2-1; TRBD1 is a possible D gene (6 bases). Trimming left V 4 bases short and J 4 bases short, with 8 bases between. Germline V gene sequence: CDR1 SGHTA, CDR2 FQGNSA. This CDR3 is 13 amino acids long. In nucleotides, the CDR3 is TGTGCCAGCAGCTCGGGACATTACAATGAGCAGTTCTTC. It encodes CASSSGHYNEQFF. Looking up the rest from reference TRBV7-2 and TRBJ2-1 gives the full variable domain: GAGVSQSPSNKVTEKGKDVELRCDPISGHTALYWYRQSLGQGLEFLIYFQGNSAPDKSGLPSDRFSAERTGGSVSTLTIQRTQQEDSAVYLCASSSGHYNEQFFGPGTRLTVL.

The chain uses TRBV9 and TRBJ2-5; 10 bases match TRBD2. The CDR3 sequence is 16 residues long. CDR1 and CDR2 (germline): SGDLS, YYNGEE. V shed 0 bases and J 1 base; nucleotides not matched to a gene: 3. CDR3: CASSVDIAGGQETQYF. In nucleotides, the CDR3 is TGTGCCAGCAGCGTAGATATAGCGGGGGGCCAAGAGACCCAGTACTTC.

This rearrangement joins TRBV19 to TRBJ1-3, with TRBD1 as a possible D gene (5 bases). The germline gives CDR1 LNHDA, CDR2 SQIVND (reference sequence). Between the trimmed V and J ends, which lost 7 bases and 0 bases, there was a span of 13 bases. This CDR3 is 15 amino acids long. CDR3 DNA sequence: TGTGCCAGTATCACGACAGCTAGCTCTGGAAACACCATATATTTT. It codes for CASITTASSGNTIYF.

The chain has TRBV11-2 and TRBJ2-7; no clear D. The germline V gene encodes CDR1 SGHAT and CDR2 FQNNGV. V gave up 1 base and J gave up 6 bases, with 10 bases separating them. The CDR3 totals 13 residues. CDR3 sequence (DNA): TGTGCCAGCAGCTTAGTCGGGCTAAGCGAGCAGTACTTC. Encoded protein: CASSLVGLSEQYF.

The rearrangement joins TRBV9 to TRBJ1-6; 10 bases align to TRBD1. V lost 4 bases, J lost 6 bases, and 7 bases stayed unmatched. In germline, CDR1 is SGDLS, CDR2 YYNGEE. The CDR3 length is 16 residues. Here the CDR3 reads CASSPRDRGTNSPLHF. CDR3 nucleotide sequence: TGTGCCAGCAGCCCCCGGGACAGGGGAACTAATTCACCCCTCCACTTT.

The chain couples TRBV18 to TRBJ2-2; the match to TRBD2 covers 8 bases. The CDR3 has 17 amino acids. The junction had 11 bases not matched to a gene; V was cut back by 6 bases and J by 2 bases. From germline, CDR1 is KGHSH and CDR2 LQKENI. CDR3 protein: CASSLTAGGLNTGELFF. The CDR3 region has the DNA TGTGCCAGCTCCCTAACTGCGGGGGGCCTTAACACCGGGGAGCTGTTTTTT.

The table lists this clone with a count of one. The chain has TRBV6-5 and TRBJ2-1, with a possible D match to TRBD2 (6 bases). Trimming took 6 bases from V and 8 from J, leaving 17 bases between them. Germline CDR1 is MNHEY and CDR2 is SVGAGI. The CDR3 has 14 amino acids. CDR3 region: CASRRLGEHDEQFF. CDR3 DNA sequence: TGTGCCAGCAGGCGACTAGGGGAGCATGATGAGCAGTTCTTC.

This chain's CDR3 is CASSFRWDTEAFF. CDR3 DNA sequence: TGTGCCAGCAGTTTTAGGTGGGACACTGAAGCTTTCTTT. The chain uses TRBV27 and TRBJ1-1; D ambiguous. The germline V and J ends were trimmed by 3 bases and 3 bases, with 8 bases remaining between them. CDR1 is MNHEY and CDR2 is SMNVEV in the germline V gene (reference sequence). CDR3 length: 13 residues.

This chain links TRBV4-2 with TRBJ1-3, with TRBD1 matching over 7 bases. The junction had 2 bases not matched to a gene; V was cut back by 0 bases and J by 3 bases. The CDR3 extends over 15 amino acids. Per the germline V gene, CDR1 is LGHNA and CDR2 is YNFKEQ. The CDR3 protein is CASSQEGQSGNTIYF. DNA for the CDR3: TGTGCCAGCAGCCAAGAGGGACAGAGTGGAAACACCATATATTTT.

This clone was counted once. This rearrangement joins TRBV27 to TRBJ2-1; D is perhaps TRBD2 (5 bases). The V gene lost 0 bases and the J gene lost 12 bases, with 12 bases spanning the gap. CDR1 and CDR2 from the germline V gene are MNHEY and SMNVEV (reference sequence). This CDR3 contains 13 residues. The CDR3 nucleotides read TGTGCCAGCAGTTTATCGCTCCGGGGAGCGCAGTTCTTC. Translated, it gives CASSLSLRGAQFF.

CDR3: CASTQDSYRVEQFF. CDR3 bases: TGCGCCAGCACCCAGGACAGTTATAGGGTTGAGCAGTTCTTC. This chain links TRBV5-1 with TRBJ2-1; the D gene is possibly TRBD1 (6 bases). Trimming shortened V by 6 bases and J by 9 bases, and 19 bases separated the two germline ends. This CDR3 region has 14 residues. Germline assignment: CDR1 SGHRS and CDR2 YFSETQ.

In this sample, this clone turned up once. This chain joins TRBV6-5 and TRBJ1-1, with 9 bases that match TRBD1. The CDR3 loop spans 14 amino acids. V gave up 7 bases and J gave up 5 bases; unmatched junction bases: 8. The germline V gene encodes CDR1 MNHEY and CDR2 SVGAGI. The CDR3 here is CASTAGTGKTEAFF. CDR3 sequence (DNA): TGTGCCAGCACCGCCGGGACAGGGAAAACTGAAGCTTTCTTT.

The chain has TRBV19 and TRBJ2-1, with TRBD2 as a possible D gene (5 bases). CDR3 size: 15 residues. CDR1 is LNHDA and CDR2 is SQIVND in the germline V gene (reference sequence). V was pared by 6 bases and J by 4 bases, with 16 bases between. CDR3 protein: CASRPDPTGYNEQFF. CDR3 coding DNA: TGTGCCAGTAGACCAGACCCCACGGGGTACAATGAGCAGTTCTTC.

The gene calls are TRBV19 and TRBJ1-5, with 10 nucleotides matching TRBD1. Per germline, CDR1 LNHDA and CDR2 SQIVND (reference sequence). The J segment lost 4 bases and the V segment lost 6 bases, leaving 6 bases of the junction unmatched. The length of the CDR3 is 15 residues. CDR3 nucleotide sequence: TGTGCCAGTAGAAAGGGACAGGGGCGTAATCAGCCCCAGCATTTT. It specifies CASRKGQGRNQPQHF.